This TCR beta chain was recovered during a study of blood T cell repertoires in COVID-19. Looking at the study overall: Italy, Spain and the United States were the sources of the convalescent and acute COVID-19 samples. From T cells, B-cell-depleted T cells, or PBMCs came the material, which was cDNA or gDNA.

Original handling: Amplified reference gene primers provided the basis for estimating nucleated cell counts. Here immunoSEQ multiplex PCR was the method, and the copy in TCRdb shows in-frame clones only, minus some. V and J calls and clone size come straight from that table; D and trimming were deduced from the DNA. The sample has hundreds of thousands of clones, 85% to 90% seen once. The V gene end was trimmed by 2 bases and the J gene end by 0 bases; junction bases not matched to a gene: 1. Germline V CDR1 and CDR2: KGHDR, SFDVKD. The CDR3 sequence is 17 residues long. The source material was peripheral blood. The TCR originated in a man aged 55 to 69 who had recovered from COVID-19. The rearrangement links TRBV24-1 to TRBJ2-3, with 13 bases that match TRBD2. CDR3 bases: TGTGCCACCAGTGATTCGGGACTAGCGGGGAGCACAGATACGCAGTATTTT. This codes for CATSDSGLAGSTDTQYF.